Following are 5 T cell receptor beta chains from one sample sequenced in a study of T cells in Graves' hyperthyroidism and ophthalmopathy. TCR beta CDR3 region amplification was performed from RNA transcripts. TCR CDR3 underwent first-round RT-PCR with the HTBI primer set. One entry per CDR3 protein results from TCRdb running MiXCR on the multiplex PCR reads. Of some 490,000 distinct CDR3 sequences in the sample, around a fifth were seen once. Specimen: blood. The receptors come from a woman aged 70-85 years with Graves' ophthalmopathy.

This clonotype was seen many times. V is TRBV27 and J is TRBJ2-5; D remains unclear. CDR3 length: 11 amino acids. Germline assignment: CDR1 MNHEY and CDR2 SMNVEV (reference sequence). The V end lost 6 bases, the J end lost 4 bases, and 6 bases lay between the germline ends. The CDR3 sequence is CASSIGETQYF. CDR3 coding DNA: TGTGCCAGCAGCATCGGAGAGACCCAGTACTTC.

This clonotype was observed a handful of times. The V call is TRBV19, the J call TRBJ2-2; D possibly corresponds to TRBD1 (6 bases). The V gene's germline CDR1 is LNHDA and CDR2 SQIVND (reference sequence). CDR3 size: 16 residues. With 4 bases removed from V and 0 bases from J, the gap between germline ends came to 12 bases. CDR3 sequence reads: CASSNSGTTNTGELFF. The CDR3, as DNA: TGTGCCAGTAGTAATTCCGGGACAACGAACACCGGGGAGCTGTTTTTT.

CDR3 region: CASSRSGSVGDTQYF. CDR3 DNA sequence: TGCGCCAGCAGTCGCAGCGGGAGCGTGGGAGATACGCAGTATTTT. V usage is TRBV5-1 and J usage is TRBJ2-3, with 8 bases identical to TRBD2. The CDR3 totals 15 residues. The V gene end was trimmed by 5 bases and the J gene end by 5 bases; junction bases not matched to a gene: 10. The germline V gene has CDR1 SGHRS and CDR2 YFSETQ.

V and J are TRBV3-1 and TRBJ2-1; TRBD2 aligns across 10 bases. From germline, CDR1 is LGHDT and CDR2 YNNKEL (reference sequence). This CDR3 comprises 15 residues. V lost 3 bases, J lost 3 bases, and 2 bases stayed unmatched. CDR3: CASSHLAGVYNEQFF. As DNA, the CDR3 is TGTGCCAGCAGCCATCTAGCGGGAGTCTACAATGAGCAGTTCTTC.

This clonotype showed up just a few times. V gene TRBV30 combines with J gene TRBJ2-7; possibly TRBD2 for D (6 bases). CDR1 and CDR2 (germline): GTSNPN, SVGIG (reference sequence). The CDR3 has 14 residues. The ends were cut back, 3 bases at V and 2 bases at J, with 14 bases in the middle. The CDR3 coding sequence is TGTGCCTGGAGCCCTCTGGCGGGACCCTACGAGCAGTACTTC. It specifies CAWSPLAGPYEQYF.